This TCR beta chain was sequenced for a study of blood T cell repertoires in COVID-19. Method: immunoSEQ multiplex PCR; TCRdb's copy keeps in-frame clones and lacks some. The sample comprises tens of thousands of clones, more than 85% of which are singletons, and around 7.8% rests with the top ten. CDR3 length equals 13 residues. CDR1 is SEHNR and CDR2 is FQNEAQ in the germline V gene (reference sequence). The chain employs TRBV7-9 and TRBJ2-3; possible D gene TRBD2, 5 bases. This TCR came from a man older than 75 with active or convalescent COVID-19. What was sequenced was peripheral blood. CDR3 protein: CAQPRGSTDTQYF. The CDR3, as DNA: TGTGCGCAACCACGCGGGAGCACAGATACGCAGTATTTT.